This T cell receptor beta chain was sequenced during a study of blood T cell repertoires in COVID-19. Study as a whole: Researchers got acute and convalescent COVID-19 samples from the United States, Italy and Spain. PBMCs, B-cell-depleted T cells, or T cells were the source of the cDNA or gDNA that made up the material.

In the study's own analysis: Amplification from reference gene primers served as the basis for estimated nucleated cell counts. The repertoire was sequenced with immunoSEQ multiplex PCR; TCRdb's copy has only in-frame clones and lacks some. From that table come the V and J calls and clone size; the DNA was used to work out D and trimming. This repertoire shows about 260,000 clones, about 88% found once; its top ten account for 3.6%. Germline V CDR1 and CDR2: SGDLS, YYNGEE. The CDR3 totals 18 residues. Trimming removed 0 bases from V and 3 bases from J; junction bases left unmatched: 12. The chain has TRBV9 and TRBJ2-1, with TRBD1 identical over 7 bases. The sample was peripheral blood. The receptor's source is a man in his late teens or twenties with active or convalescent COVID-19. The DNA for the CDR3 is TGTGCCAGCAGCGTAGGACAGGGATCGACCGTCCTCTACAATGAGCAGTTCTTC. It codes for CASSVGQGSTVLYNEQFF.